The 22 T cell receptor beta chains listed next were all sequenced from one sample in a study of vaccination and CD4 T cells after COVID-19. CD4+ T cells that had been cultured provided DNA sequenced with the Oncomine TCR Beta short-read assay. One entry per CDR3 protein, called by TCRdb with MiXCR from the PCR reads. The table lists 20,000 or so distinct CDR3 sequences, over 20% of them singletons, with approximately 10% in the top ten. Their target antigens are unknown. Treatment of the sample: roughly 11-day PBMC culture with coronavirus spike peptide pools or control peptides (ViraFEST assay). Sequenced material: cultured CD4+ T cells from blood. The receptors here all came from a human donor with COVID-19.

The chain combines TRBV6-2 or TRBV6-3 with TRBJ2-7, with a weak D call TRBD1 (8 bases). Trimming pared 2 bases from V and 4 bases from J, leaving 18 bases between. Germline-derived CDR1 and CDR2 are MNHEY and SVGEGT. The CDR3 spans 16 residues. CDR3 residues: CASSYPQDREGYEQYF. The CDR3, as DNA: TGTGCCAGCAGTTACCCCCAGGACAGGGAGGGGTACGAGCAGTACTTC.

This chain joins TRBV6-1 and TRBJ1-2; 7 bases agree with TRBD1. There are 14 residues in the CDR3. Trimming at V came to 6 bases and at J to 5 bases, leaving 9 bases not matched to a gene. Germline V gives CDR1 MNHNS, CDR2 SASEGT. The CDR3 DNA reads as TGTGCCAGCAGACCCGGACAGGCACGATATGGCTACACCTTC. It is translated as CASRPGQARYGYTF.

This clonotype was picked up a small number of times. The CDR3 sequence: CASSSTGINTGELFF. The CDR3 DNA sequence: TGTGCCAGTAGCTCGACAGGGATTAACACCGGGGAGCTGTTTTTT. This chain links TRBV19 with TRBJ2-2, with 7 bases that match TRBD1. Germline trimming cut 6 bases from V and 2 bases from J; bases unmatched to any gene: 6. Germline V gene sequence: CDR1 LNHDA, CDR2 SQIVND (reference sequence). The CDR3 covers 15 residues.

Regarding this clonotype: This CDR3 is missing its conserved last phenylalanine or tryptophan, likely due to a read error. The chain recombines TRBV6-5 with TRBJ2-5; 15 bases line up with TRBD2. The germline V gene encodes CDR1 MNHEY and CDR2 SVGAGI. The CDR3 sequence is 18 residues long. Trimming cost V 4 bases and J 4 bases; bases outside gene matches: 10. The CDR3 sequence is CASSLGLAGGRVGETQYY. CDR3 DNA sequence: TGTGCCAGCAGTTTAGGACTAGCGGGGGGGCGGGTAGGAGAGACCCAGTACTAC.

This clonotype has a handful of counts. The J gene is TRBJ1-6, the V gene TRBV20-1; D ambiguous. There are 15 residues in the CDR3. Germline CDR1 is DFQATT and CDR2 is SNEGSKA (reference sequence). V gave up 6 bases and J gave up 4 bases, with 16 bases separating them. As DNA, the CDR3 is TGCAGTGCCCCCCTGGCACAGCTTTATAATTCACCCCTCCACTTT. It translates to CSAPLAQLYNSPLHF.

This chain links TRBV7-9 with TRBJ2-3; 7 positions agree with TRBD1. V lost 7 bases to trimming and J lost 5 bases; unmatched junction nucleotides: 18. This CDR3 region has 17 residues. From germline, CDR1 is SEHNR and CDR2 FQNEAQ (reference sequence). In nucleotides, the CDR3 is TGTGCCAGCAATTACAGGGGCCGCTCCCCGTCCGGAGATACGCAGTATTTT. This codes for CASNYRGRSPSGDTQYF.

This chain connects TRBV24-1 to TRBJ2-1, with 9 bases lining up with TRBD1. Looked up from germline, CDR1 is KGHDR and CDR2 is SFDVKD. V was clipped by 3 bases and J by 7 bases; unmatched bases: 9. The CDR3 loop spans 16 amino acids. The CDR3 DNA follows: TGTGCCACCAGTGATCCAGGGACAGGGTCCGAGAATGAGCAGTTCTTC. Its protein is CATSDPGTGSENEQFF.

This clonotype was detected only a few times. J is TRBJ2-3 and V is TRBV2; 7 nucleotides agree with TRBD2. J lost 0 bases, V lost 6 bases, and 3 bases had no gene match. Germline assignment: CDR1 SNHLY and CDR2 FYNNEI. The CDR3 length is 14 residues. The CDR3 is CASRGRVSTDTQYF. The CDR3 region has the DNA TGTGCCAGCAGAGGGAGGGTTAGCACAGATACGCAGTATTTT.

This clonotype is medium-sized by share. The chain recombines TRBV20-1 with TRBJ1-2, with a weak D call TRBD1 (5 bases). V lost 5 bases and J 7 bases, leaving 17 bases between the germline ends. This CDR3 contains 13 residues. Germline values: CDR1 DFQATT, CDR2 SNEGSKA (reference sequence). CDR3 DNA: TGCAGTGCTGACAGCGGGAGTTGGTCTGGCTACACCTTC. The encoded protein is CSADSGSWSGYTF.

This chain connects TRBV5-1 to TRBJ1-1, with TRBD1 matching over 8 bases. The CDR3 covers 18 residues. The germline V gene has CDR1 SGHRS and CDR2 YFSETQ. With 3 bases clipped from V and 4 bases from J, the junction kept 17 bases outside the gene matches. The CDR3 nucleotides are TGCGCCAGCAGCTCACTGGAGGAGGGACAGGAATTTGGCACTGAAGCTTTCTTT. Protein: CASSSLEEGQEFGTEAFF.

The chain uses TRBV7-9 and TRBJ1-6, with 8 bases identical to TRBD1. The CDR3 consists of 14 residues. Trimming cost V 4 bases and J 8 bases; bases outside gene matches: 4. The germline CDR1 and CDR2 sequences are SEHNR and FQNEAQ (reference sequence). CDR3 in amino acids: CASSSDRADSPLHF. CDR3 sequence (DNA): TGTGCCAGCAGCTCGGACAGGGCTGATTCACCCCTCCACTTT.

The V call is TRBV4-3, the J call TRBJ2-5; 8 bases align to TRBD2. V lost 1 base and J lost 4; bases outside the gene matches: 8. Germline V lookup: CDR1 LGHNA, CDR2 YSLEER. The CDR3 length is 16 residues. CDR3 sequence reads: CASSQAPGLAGETQYF. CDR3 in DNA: TGCGCCAGCAGCCAAGCGCCCGGACTAGCTGGAGAGACCCAGTACTTC.

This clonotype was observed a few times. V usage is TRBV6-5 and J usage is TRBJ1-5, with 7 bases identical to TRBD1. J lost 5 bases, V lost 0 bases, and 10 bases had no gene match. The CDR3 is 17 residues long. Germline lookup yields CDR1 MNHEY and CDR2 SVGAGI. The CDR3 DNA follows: TGTGCCAGCAGTTACTCCGGACAGGCGCAAGGGTATCAGCCCCAGCATTTT. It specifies CASSYSGQAQGYQPQHF.

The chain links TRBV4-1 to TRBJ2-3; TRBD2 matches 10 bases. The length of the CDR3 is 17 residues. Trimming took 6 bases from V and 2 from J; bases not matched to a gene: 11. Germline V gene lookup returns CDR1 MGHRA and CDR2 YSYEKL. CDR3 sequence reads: CASRRSGGNPFTDTQYF. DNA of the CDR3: TGCGCCAGCAGACGTAGCGGGGGGAATCCTTTCACAGATACGCAGTATTTT.

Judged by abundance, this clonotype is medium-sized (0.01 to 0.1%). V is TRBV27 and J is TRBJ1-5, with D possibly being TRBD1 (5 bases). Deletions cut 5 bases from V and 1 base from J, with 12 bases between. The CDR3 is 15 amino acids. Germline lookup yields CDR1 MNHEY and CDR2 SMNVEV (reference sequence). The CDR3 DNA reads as TGTGCCAGCAGTCCGTCCGCAGGGAGCAATCAGCCCCAGCATTTT. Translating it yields CASSPSAGSNQPQHF.

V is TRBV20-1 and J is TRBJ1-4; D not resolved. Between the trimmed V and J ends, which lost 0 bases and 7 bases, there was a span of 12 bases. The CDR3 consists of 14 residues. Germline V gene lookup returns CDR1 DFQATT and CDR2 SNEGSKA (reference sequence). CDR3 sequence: CSAREGREGEKLFF. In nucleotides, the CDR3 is TGCAGTGCTAGAGAAGGGAGAGAGGGTGAAAAACTGTTTTTT.

The DNA for the CDR3 is TGTGCCATCAGTGAAGACAGCTCCCCGAGGGGCTACACCTTC. The encoded protein is CAISEDSSPRGYTF. The chain uses TRBV10-3 and TRBJ1-2; the D gene is possibly TRBD1 (5 bases). Per germline, CDR1 ENHRY and CDR2 SYGVKD. The V and J ends lost 3 bases and 8 bases respectively, with 16 bases between them. CDR3 length equals 14 residues.

The CDR3 region is CASAPRTLAKNIQYF. The DNA for the CDR3 is TGTGCCAGCGCCCCCCGTACGTTGGCCAAAAACATTCAGTACTTC. This rearrangement joins TRBV12-3 or TRBV12-4 to TRBJ2-4; no clear D gene. The CDR3 is 15 residues long. V lost 8 bases, J lost 1 base, and 15 bases lay in between.

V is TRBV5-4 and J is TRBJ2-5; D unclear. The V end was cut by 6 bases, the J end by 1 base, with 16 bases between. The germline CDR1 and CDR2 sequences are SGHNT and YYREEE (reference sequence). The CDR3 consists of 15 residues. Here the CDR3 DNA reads TGTGCCAGCACCTCCAACTTGGAAGCCCAAGAGACCCAGTACTTC. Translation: CASTSNLEAQETQYF.

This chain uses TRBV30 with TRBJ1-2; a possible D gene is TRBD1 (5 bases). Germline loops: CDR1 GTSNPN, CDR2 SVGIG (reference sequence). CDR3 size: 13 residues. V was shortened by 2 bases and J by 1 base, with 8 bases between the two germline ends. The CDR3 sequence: CAWSTGVNYGYTF. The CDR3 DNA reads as TGTGCCTGGAGTACGGGGGTTAACTATGGCTACACCTTC.

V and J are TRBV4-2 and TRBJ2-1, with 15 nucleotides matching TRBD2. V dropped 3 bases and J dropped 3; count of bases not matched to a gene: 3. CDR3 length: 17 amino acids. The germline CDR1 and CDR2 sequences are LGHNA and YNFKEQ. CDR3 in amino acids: CASSHGTSGGFYNEQFF. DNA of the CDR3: TGTGCCAGCAGCCACGGGACTAGCGGGGGGTTCTACAATGAGCAGTTCTTC.

CDR3 DNA sequence: TGCGCCAGCGGACCTGGACCGAGCTCTGGAAACACCATATATTTT. This encodes CASGPGPSSGNTIYF. The V call is TRBV5-1, the J call TRBJ1-3; D remains unclear. CDR1 is SGHRS and CDR2 is YFSETQ in the germline V gene. The CDR3 has 15 amino acids. Trimming removed 7 bases at V and 0 bases at J, with 14 bases between.